One and the same sample provided the 18 T cell receptor beta chains below, sequenced in a study of type 1 regulatory T cells. Using its own MiXCR run on the reads, TCRdb lists one record per CDR3 protein. The sample records under 85,000 distinct CDR3 sequences, roughly half being singletons. No antigen has been identified for these receptors. Specimen: cultured non-Tr1 T cells, either the whole culture or a sorted T cell fraction (not recorded which). Every receptor here comes from a human donor in good health.

The V call is TRBV25-1, the J call TRBJ1-3; 10 bases match TRBD1. V shed 5 bases, J shed 8 bases, and the junction held 6 bases outside the gene matches. CDR1 and CDR2 from the germline V gene are MGHDK and SYGVNS. There are 14 residues in the CDR3. In DNA form, the CDR3 reads TGTGCCAGCAGTCCCGGACAGGGGGGAGACACCATATATTTT. It is translated as CASSPGQGGDTIYF.

On this clonotype: One end of the junction fails to match germline, which may point to a read error. This rearrangement joins TRBV4-3 to TRBJ2-5; unclear D gene. CDR3 length: 14 amino acids. Germline assignment: CDR1 LGHNA and CDR2 YSLEER. The CDR3 loop reads CASSQRASAETQYF. CDR3 DNA sequence: TGCGCTAGCAGCCAACGGGCCAGCGCCGAGACCCAGTACTTC.

The genes are TRBV3-1 and TRBJ2-7; TRBD2 matches at 9 bases. This CDR3 is 14 amino acids long. From germline, CDR1 is LGHDT and CDR2 YNNKEL (reference sequence). V was pared by 4 bases and J by 0 bases, with 1 base of the junction left unmatched. DNA of the CDR3: TGTGCCAGCAGCCTAGCGGGGGCCTCCTACGAGCAGTACTTC. It is translated as CASSLAGASYEQYF.

This clonotype was seen repeatedly, ten times or more. V is TRBV10-3 and J is TRBJ2-7; D not certain. The germline V and J ends were trimmed by 4 bases and 5 bases, with 12 bases remaining between them. This CDR3 spans 13 amino acids. Germline V gives CDR1 ENHRY, CDR2 SYGVKD. CDR3 loop: CAISGSGVDEQYF. CDR3 DNA sequence: TGTGCCATCAGTGGGAGTGGGGTCGACGAGCAGTACTTC.

A single count supports this clonotype. The chain joins TRBV5-1 to TRBJ2-7; TRBD1 agrees at 7 bases. V gave up 6 bases and J gave up 2 bases; unmatched junction bases: 5. The CDR3 is 13 amino acids. CDR1 SGHRS and CDR2 YFSETQ come from the germline V gene. The CDR3 sequence is CASTRTGPYEQYF. The CDR3 nucleotides are TGCGCCAGCACACGGACAGGCCCCTACGAGCAGTACTTC. Full variable domain (remainder filled in from reference TRBV5-1 and TRBJ2-7): KAGVTQTPRYLIKTRGQQVTLSCSPISGHRSVSWYQQTPGQGLQFLFEYFSETQRNKGNFPGRFSGRQFSNSRSEMNVSTLELGDSALYLCASTRTGPYEQYFGPGTRLTVT.

In this sample, this clonotype turned up a few times. The V gene is TRBV10-3, the J gene TRBJ2-2; D call uncertain. Germline V CDR1 and CDR2: ENHRY, SYGVKD. The V and J ends lost 4 bases and 0 bases respectively, with 12 bases between them. The CDR3 runs 16 residues. The CDR3 DNA reads TGTGCCATCAGTGGGCAGTCAGGACCGAACACCGGGGAGCTGTTTTTT. It yields the protein CAISGQSGPNTGELFF.

The rearrangement links TRBV5-6 to TRBJ1-6, with a possible D match to TRBD1 (5 bases). Per the germline V gene, CDR1 is SGHDT and CDR2 is YYEEEE. V lost 4 bases and J 8 bases, leaving 16 bases between the germline ends. The CDR3 contains 15 residues. CDR3 sequence (DNA): TGTGCCAGCAGCCGTCCTGCGAGGGGACATTCACCCCTCCACTTT. Translated: CASSRPARGHSPLHF.

As DNA, the CDR3 is TGTGCTAGTGGCTCAGGGTATACTGGGGCCAACGTCCTGACTTTC. Its translation: CASGSGYTGANVLTF. This rearrangement joins TRBV12-5 to TRBJ2-6, with D possibly TRBD1 on 5 matching bases. The CDR3 runs 15 residues. V was clipped by 6 bases and J by 2 bases, with 11 bases between them. CDR1 and CDR2 (germline): LGHNT, FRNRAP.

This clonotype was counted only a few times. This chain links TRBV6-1 with TRBJ1-5; 7 bases line up with TRBD1. Germline trimming cut 6 bases from V and 1 base from J; bases unmatched to any gene: 9. Germline lookup yields CDR1 MNHNS and CDR2 SASEGT. This CDR3 comprises 16 residues. For the CDR3, the DNA is TGTGCCAGCAGCGGGATGACAGGGTTCAGCAATCAGCCCCAGCATTTT. It yields the protein CASSGMTGFSNQPQHF.

V is TRBV20-1 and J is TRBJ1-1, with D perhaps TRBD1 (5 bases). This CDR3 spans 13 amino acids. CDR1 is DFQATT and CDR2 is SNEGSKA in the germline V gene (reference sequence). The V and J ends lost 5 bases and 5 bases respectively, with 15 bases between them. CDR3 sequence (DNA): TGCAGTGCTCGAACGAGGGGATGGACTGAAGCTTTCTTT. Translated, it gives CSARTRGWTEAFF.

V usage is TRBV15 and J usage is TRBJ1-6; D gene uncertain. V shed 0 bases and J shed 14 bases, with 14 bases lying between them. The CDR3 has 14 residues. Germline V gives CDR1 LNHNV, CDR2 YYDKDF (reference sequence). CDR3 DNA sequence: TGTGCCACCAGCAGAGATCGGGCTGCCCATTCCCTCCACTTT. Amino acid sequence: CATSRDRAAHSLHF.

This clonotype was seen a few times. The V call is TRBV15, the J call TRBJ1-6, with TRBD1 identical over 9 bases. From germline, CDR1 is LNHNV and CDR2 YYDKDF (reference sequence). This CDR3 is built from 14 residues. The V gene end was trimmed by 2 bases and the J gene end by 12 bases; junction bases not matched to a gene: 5. In nucleotides, the CDR3 is TGTGCCACCAGCAGATACAGGGGGCGGTTACCCCTCCACTTT. This gives the protein CATSRYRGRLPLHF.

V gene TRBV10-3 combines with J gene TRBJ1-2; TRBD1 is a possible D gene (6 bases). There are 14 residues in the CDR3. Germline V gene sequence: CDR1 ENHRY, CDR2 SYGVKD. Trimming took off 3 bases at V and 3 bases at J, with 11 bases between the two ends. CDR3 coding DNA: TGTGCCATCAGTGAAACAGGGCAGGACTATGGCTACACCTTC. Translation: CAISETGQDYGYTF.

The V gene is TRBV5-1, the J gene TRBJ2-3, with D tentatively TRBD2 (6 bases). Trimming left V 5 bases short and J 5 bases short, with 30 bases between. The CDR3 runs 19 residues. CDR1 and CDR2 (germline): SGHRS, YFSETQ. The CDR3 sequence is CASRLDYINAPPRGDTQYF. CDR3 DNA sequence: TGCGCCAGCAGACTGGACTACATCAACGCCCCCCCCCGAGGAGATACGCAGTATTTT.

The V call is TRBV4-3, the J call TRBJ1-4; D call uncertain. The V end was cut by 0 bases, the J end by 6 bases, with 14 bases between. The CDR3 has 16 residues. Germline loops: CDR1 LGHNA, CDR2 YSLEER. CDR3 coding DNA: TGCGCCAGCAGCCAAGATCAGCTATCTCTGGATGAAAAACTGTTTTTT. Translated: CASSQDQLSLDEKLFF.

This CDR3 is CSARDFSGGYEKLFF. The CDR3 DNA follows: TGCAGTGCTAGAGATTTTTCAGGGGGCTATGAAAAACTGTTTTTT. The rearrangement uses TRBV20-1 and TRBJ1-4, with TRBD1 identical over 8 bases. CDR1 and CDR2 from the germline V gene are DFQATT and SNEGSKA (reference sequence). The CDR3 is made up of 15 amino acids. The V gene end was trimmed by 0 bases and the J gene end by 6 bases; junction bases not matched to a gene: 6.

In regard to this clonotype: One end of the junction is discordant with germline, which a read error may explain. The chain couples TRBV7-3 to TRBJ2-6; D not certain. CDR1 and CDR2 from the germline V gene are SGHTA and FQGTGA. This CDR3 contains 17 residues. The CDR3 protein is CASSLVHTPSGANVLTF. CDR3 in DNA: TGTGCCAGTAGCTTAGTACATACTCCCTCTGGGGCCAACGTCCTGACTTTC.

The genes are TRBV7-7 and TRBJ2-5; 9 bases map to TRBD1. Germline lookup yields CDR1 SSHAT and CDR2 FNYEAQ (reference sequence). With 5 bases clipped from V and 5 bases from J, the junction kept 9 bases outside the gene matches. The CDR3 runs 15 residues. The CDR3 bases are TGTGCCAGCAGCCTGCGGGGACAGGGTACGGAGACCCAGTACTTC. Residues: CASSLRGQGTETQYF.